Detailed here is one T cell receptor (beta chain). Its antigen is not yet known. The sample holds no much larger clone one base away, and base qualities are not on file. Each clonotype received, on average, around 10x coverage in deep resolution sequencing performed on a MiSeq, where the target depth lay between 1 in 1 million and 1 in 200,000 T cells. TCR beta libraries were generated with the immunoSEQ hsTCRB Kit. On the study's bioinformatics: Data were analyzed with ImmunoSEQ Data Assistant and ImmunoSEQ Analyzer, with V, D and J genes assigned per IMGT definitions. Clonality, which ranges from 0 to 1, was calculated by subtracting the normalized Shannon entropy of productive rearrangement frequencies from one. Only overrepresented clonotypes making up at least 0.05% of each patient's repertoire were included in the public clonotype analysis. Repertoires from some 14 age-matched healthy donors in immuneACCESS were used as clonality controls. In TCRdb, the immuneACCESS table is reduced to in-frame sequences with V and J assigned. These tables do not hold every clone; where another copy was compared, an unresolved V gene accounts for under half, and the others remain unexplained. V and J calls and clone size are as listed in that table; D and trimming were resolved from the DNA. The sample yields about 130,000 clones; more than 75% were counted once. The ten largest clones add up to approximately 5.1% of the sample.

Looking up the germline V gene yields CDR1 SNHLY and CDR2 FYNNEI. Trimming at the junction amounts to 7 bases on V and 10 bases on J, and the germline ends lie 17 bases apart. The CDR3 starts with the cysteine, ends with the phenylalanine, and has 13 residues. Of the read, only the CDR3 DNA is kept; its 39 bases are in frame from base 1. This sample is part of a study of cytotoxic CD8 clonotypes in ibrutinib-treated CLL (dated by TCRdb to the early 2020s). With regard to the full study: The cohort was composed of 11 relapsed/refractory and about 15 treatment-naive patients; IGHV unmutated status was identified in 17 patients. Cryopreserved peripheral blood mononuclear cells were collected at three points: before therapy, at response, and at either sustained remission or disease progression. On average, each sample yielded 255,043 productive templates and 94,082 productive rearrangements. Responses were partial in some 24 patients and complete in 2; after median around 66 months follow-up, about 14 stayed in remission and about twelve progressed. Longitudinal samples were obtainable from about 30% of the 86 participants in the trial. The response samples were drawn at a median of roughly twelve months into treatment, with a range of about 6 to 40 months. All remission and progressive disease samples were collected while patients were still receiving ibrutinib.

Study-wide conclusions, independent of this receptor: Lymph node repertoires were not examined, and the timing of sampling was not matched between patients in sustained remission and those whose disease progressed. Public clonotypes were found to be uncommon and were observed to contract or remain stable during treatment; the increase in clonality was shown to reflect expansion of private clonotypes at ibrutinib response. Clonality rose at ibrutinib response, remained stable during sustained remission, and dropped back toward baseline at progression. Baseline clonality exceeded that of age-matched healthy donors and correlated strongly with circulating CD8+ T-cell counts.

Taken with the paper, the label for time point translates to: less than 30 months on ibrutinib. Around 2 micrograms of genomic DNA were extracted from cryopreserved PBMCs for TCR beta library preparation. Longitudinal blood samples from CLL patients on ibrutinib monotherapy underwent high-throughput TCR beta sequencing. Patients were enrolled in a phase 2 open-label single-center ibrutinib monotherapy trial. The sequence is built from TRBV2 and TRBJ1-5; 6 matching bases give a weak D call of TRBD1. The sequences come from PBMCs, collected after 24 months of ibrutinib treatment. The clonotype comes from a human donor with chronic lymphocytic leukemia. The DNA sequence is given as TGTGCCAGCACCCAAGGGGGTTGGGCTCCCCAGCATTTT. Its protein reads: CASTQGGWAPQHF.